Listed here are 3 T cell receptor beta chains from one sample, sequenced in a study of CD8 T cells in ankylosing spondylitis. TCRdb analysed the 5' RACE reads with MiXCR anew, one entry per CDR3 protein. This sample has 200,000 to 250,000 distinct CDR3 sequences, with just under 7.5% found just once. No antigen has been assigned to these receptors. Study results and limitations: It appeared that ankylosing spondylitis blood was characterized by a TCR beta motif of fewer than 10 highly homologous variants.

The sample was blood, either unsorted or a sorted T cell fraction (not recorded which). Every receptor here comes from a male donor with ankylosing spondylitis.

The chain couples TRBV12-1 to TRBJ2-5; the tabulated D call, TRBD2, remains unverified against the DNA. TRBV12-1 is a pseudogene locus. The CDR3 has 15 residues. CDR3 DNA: TGCGCCAGCAGCCAAGTCCTAGGCCTTCAAGAGACCCAGTACTTC. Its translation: CASSQVLGLQETQYF.

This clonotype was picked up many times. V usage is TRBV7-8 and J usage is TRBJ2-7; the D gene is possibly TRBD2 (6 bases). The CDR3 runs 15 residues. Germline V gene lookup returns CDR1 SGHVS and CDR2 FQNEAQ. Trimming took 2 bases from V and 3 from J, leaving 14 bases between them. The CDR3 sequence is CASSLSRDSFYEQYF. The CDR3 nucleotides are TGTGCCAGCAGCTTATCTCGGGACTCATTCTACGAGCAGTACTTC.

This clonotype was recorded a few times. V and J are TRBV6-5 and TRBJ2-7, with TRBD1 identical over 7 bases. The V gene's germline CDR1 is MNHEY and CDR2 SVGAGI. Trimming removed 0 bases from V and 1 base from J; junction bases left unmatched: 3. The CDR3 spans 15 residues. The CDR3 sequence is CASSYSYRGSYEQYF. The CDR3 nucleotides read TGTGCCAGCAGTTACTCTTACAGGGGATCCTACGAGCAGTACTTC.